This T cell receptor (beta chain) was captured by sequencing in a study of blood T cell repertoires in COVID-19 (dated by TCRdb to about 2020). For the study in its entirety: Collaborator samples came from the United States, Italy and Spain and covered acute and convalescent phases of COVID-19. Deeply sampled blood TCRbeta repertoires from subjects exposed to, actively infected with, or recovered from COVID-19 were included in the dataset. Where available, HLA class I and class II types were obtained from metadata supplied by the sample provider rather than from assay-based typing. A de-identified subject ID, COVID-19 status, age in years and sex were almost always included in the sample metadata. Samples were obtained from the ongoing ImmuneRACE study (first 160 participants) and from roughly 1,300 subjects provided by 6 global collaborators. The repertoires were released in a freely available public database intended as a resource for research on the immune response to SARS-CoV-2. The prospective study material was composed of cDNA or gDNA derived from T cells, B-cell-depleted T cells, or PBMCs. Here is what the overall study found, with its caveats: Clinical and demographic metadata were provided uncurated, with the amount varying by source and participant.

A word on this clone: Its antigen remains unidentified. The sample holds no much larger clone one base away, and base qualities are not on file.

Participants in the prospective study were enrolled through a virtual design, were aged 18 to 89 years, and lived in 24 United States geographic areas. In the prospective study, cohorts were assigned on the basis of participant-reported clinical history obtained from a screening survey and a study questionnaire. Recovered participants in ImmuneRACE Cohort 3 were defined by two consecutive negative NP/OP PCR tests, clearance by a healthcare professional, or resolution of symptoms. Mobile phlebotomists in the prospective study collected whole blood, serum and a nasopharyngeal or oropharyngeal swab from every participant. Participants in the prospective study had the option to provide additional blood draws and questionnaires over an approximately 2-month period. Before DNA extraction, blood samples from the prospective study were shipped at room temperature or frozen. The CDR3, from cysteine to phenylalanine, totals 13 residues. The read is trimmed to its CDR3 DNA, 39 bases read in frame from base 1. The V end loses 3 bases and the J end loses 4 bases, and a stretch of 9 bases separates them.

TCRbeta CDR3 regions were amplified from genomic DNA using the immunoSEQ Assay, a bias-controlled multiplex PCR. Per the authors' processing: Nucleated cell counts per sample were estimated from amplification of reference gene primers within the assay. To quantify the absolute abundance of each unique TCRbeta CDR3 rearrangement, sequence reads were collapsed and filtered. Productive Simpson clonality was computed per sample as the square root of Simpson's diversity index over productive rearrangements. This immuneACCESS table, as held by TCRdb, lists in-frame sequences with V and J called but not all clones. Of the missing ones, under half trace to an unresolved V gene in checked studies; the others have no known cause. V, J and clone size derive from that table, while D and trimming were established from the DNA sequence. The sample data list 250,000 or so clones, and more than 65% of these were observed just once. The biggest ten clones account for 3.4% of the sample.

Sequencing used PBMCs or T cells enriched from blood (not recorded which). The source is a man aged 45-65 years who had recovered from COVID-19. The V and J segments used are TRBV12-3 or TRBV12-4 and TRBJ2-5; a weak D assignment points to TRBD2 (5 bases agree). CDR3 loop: CASSLAGGETQYF. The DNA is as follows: TGTGCCAGCAGTTTGGCGGGCGGAGAGACCCAGTACTTC.